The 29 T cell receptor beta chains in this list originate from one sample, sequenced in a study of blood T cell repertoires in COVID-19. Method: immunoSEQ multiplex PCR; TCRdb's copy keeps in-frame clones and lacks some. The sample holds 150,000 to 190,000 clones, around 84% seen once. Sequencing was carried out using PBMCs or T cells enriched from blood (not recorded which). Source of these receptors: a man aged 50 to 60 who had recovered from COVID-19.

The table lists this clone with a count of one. CDR3 DNA sequence: TGTGCCAGCAAAAGGACAGGTAGCTCTGGAAACACCATATATTTT. Amino acid sequence: CASKRTGSSGNTIYF. The V gene is TRBV6-5, the J gene TRBJ1-3; TRBD1 matches at 7 bases. The J segment lost 0 bases and the V segment lost 7 bases, leaving 6 bases of the junction unmatched. Germline assignment: CDR1 MNHEY and CDR2 SVGAGI. This CDR3 spans 15 amino acids.

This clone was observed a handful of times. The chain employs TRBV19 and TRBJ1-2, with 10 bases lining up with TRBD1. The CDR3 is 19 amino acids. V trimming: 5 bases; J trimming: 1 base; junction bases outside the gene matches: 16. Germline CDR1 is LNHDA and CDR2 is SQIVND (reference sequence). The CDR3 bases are TGTGCCAGTAGTTCGCCCGGCTGGGACAGGGGACTATATAACTATGGCTACACCTTC. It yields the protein CASSSPGWDRGLYNYGYTF.

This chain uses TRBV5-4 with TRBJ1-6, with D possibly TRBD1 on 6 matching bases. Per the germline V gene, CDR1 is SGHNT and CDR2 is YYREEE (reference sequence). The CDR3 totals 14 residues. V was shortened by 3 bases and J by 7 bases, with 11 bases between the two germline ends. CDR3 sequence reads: CASSSQGMNSPLHF. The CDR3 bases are TGTGCCAGCAGCTCTCAGGGGATGAATTCACCCCTCCACTTT.

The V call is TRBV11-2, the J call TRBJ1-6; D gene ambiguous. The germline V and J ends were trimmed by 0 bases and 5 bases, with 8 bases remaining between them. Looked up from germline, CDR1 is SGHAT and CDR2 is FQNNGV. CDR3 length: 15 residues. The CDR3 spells CASSLEGRDNSPLHF. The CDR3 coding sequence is TGTGCCAGCAGCTTAGAGGGCCGAGATAATTCACCCCTCCACTTT.

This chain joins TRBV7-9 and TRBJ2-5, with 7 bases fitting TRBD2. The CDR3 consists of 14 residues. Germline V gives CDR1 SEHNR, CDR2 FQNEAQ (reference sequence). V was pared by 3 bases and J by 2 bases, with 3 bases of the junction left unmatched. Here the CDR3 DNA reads TGTGCCAGCAGCTTCTCTAGCGGACAAGAGACCCAGTACTTC. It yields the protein CASSFSSGQETQYF.

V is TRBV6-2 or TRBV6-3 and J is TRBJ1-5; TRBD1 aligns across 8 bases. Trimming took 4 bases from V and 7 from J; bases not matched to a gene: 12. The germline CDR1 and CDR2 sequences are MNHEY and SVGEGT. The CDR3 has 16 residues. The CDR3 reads CASSSQQGVIRQPQHF. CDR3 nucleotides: TGTGCCAGCAGTTCTCAACAGGGGGTCATTCGGCAGCCCCAGCATTTT.

The CDR3 DNA is TGCGCCAGCAGCTTGGGAGACAGCCCCCGGGAGCTGTTTTTT. Its translation: CASSLGDSPRELFF. The chain combines TRBV5-1 with TRBJ2-2; TRBD1 is a possible D gene (5 bases). The ends were cut back, 0 bases at V and 9 bases at J, with 12 bases in the middle. Per germline, CDR1 SGHRS and CDR2 YFSETQ. The CDR3 is 14 amino acids.

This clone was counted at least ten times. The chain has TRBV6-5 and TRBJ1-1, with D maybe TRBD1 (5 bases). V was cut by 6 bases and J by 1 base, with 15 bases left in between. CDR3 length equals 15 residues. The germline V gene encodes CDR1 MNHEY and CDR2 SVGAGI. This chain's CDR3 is CASRSMGRGNTEAFF. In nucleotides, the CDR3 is TGTGCCAGCAGGAGCATGGGGCGGGGGAACACTGAAGCTTTCTTT.

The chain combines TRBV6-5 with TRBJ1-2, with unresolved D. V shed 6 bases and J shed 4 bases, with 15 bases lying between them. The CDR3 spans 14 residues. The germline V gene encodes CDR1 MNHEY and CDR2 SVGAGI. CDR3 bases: TGTGCCAGCAGCTTAACCCCCGACTCCTATGGCTACACCTTC. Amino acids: CASSLTPDSYGYTF.

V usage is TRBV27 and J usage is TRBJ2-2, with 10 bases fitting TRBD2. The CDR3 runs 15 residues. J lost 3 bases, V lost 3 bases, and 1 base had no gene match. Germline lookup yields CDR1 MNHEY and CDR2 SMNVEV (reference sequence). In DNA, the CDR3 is TGTGCCAGCAGTTTTAGCGGGGGGTACACCGGGGAGCTGTTTTTT. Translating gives CASSFSGGYTGELFF.

In nucleotides, the CDR3 is TGTGCCACCTCTAGGGGGCGGCGTGAAAAACTGTTTTTT. Translating gives CATSRGRREKLFF. This rearrangement joins TRBV6-1 to TRBJ1-4, with TRBD1 identical over 7 bases. V dropped 10 bases and J dropped 7; count of bases not matched to a gene: 9. In germline, CDR1 is MNHNS, CDR2 SASEGT. The CDR3 extends over 13 amino acids.

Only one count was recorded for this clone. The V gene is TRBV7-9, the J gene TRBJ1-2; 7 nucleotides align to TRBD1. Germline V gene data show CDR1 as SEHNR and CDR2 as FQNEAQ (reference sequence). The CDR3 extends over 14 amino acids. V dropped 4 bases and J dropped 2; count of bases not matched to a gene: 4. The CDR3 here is CASSYGTVNYGYTF. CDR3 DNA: TGTGCCAGCAGCTACGGGACAGTCAACTATGGCTACACCTTC.

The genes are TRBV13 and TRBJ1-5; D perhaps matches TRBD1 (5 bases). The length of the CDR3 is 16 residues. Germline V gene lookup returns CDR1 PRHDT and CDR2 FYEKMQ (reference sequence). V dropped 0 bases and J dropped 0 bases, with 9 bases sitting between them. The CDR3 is CASSLGRAYSNQPQHF. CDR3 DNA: TGTGCCAGCAGCTTAGGCAGGGCCTATAGCAATCAGCCCCAGCATTTT.

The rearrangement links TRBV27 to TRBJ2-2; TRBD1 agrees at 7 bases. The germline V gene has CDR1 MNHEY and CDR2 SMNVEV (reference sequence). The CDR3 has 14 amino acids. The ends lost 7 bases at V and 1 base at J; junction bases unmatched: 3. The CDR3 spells CASKGQMNTGELFF. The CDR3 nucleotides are TGTGCCAGCAAGGGACAGATGAACACCGGGGAGCTGTTTTTT.

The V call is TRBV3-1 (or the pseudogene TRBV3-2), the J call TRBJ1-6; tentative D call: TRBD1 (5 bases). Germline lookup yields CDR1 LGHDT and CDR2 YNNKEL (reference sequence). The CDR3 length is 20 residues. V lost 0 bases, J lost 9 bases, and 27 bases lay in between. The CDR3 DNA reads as TGTGCCAGCAGCCAAGAACGGGGGGAGGAAAGCCGATCGGTTGGTTCACCCCTCCACTTT. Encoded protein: CASSQERGEESRSVGSPLHF.

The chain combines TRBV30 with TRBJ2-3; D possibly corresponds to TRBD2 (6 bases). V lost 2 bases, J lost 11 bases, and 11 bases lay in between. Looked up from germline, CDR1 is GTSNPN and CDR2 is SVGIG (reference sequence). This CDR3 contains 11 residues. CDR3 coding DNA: TGTGCCTGGAGTAGACCGGGACTGCAGTATTTT. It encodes CAWSRPGLQYF.

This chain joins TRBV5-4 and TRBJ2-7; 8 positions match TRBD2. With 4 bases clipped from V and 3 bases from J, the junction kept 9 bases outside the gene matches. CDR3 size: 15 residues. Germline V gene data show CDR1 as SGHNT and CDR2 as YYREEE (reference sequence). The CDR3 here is CASSMTSDLYYEQYF. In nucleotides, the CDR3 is TGTGCCAGCAGCATGACTAGCGACCTCTACTACGAGCAGTACTTC.

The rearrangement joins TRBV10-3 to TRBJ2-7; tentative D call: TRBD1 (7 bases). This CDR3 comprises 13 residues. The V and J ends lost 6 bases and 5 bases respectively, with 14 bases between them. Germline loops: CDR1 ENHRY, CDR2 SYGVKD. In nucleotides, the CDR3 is TGTGCCATCAGGCGACAGGGCGGGGACGAGCAGTACTTC. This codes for CAIRRQGGDEQYF.

The CDR3 bases are TGTGCCAGCAGCTTATCCTGGGGCCGGAACACTGAAGCTTTCTTT. Amino acids: CASSLSWGRNTEAFF. The genes are TRBV7-3 and TRBJ1-1; TRBD1 is a possible D gene (5 bases). The CDR3 has 15 amino acids. Germline CDR1 reads SGHTA; CDR2 reads FQGTGA. Trimming left V 2 bases short and J 1 base short, with 11 bases between.

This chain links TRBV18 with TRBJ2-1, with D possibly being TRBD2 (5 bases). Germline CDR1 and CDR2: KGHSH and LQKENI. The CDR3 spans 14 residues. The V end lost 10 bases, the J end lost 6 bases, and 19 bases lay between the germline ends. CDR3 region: CATLAGNAGNEQFF. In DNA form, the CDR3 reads TGTGCCACCCTCGCCGGGAACGCGGGCAATGAGCAGTTCTTC.

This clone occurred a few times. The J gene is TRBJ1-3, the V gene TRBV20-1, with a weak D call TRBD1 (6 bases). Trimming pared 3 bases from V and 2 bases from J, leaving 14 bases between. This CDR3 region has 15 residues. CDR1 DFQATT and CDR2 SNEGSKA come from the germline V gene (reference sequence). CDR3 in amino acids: CSASKGRGTGNTIYF. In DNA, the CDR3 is TGCAGTGCTAGTAAGGGCAGGGGAACTGGAAACACCATATATTTT.

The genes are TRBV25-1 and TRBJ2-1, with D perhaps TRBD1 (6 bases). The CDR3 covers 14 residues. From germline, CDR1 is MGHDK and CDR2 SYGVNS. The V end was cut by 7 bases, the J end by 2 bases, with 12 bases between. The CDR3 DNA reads TGTGCCAGCATGGGGGCGGCCACCTACAATGAGCAGTTCTTC. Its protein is CASMGAATYNEQFF.

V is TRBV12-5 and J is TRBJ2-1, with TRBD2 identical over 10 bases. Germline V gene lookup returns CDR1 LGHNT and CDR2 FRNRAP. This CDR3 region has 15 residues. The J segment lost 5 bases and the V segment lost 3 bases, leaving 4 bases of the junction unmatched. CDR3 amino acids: CASGFAAGGNNEQFF. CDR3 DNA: TGTGCTAGTGGTTTTGCAGCGGGGGGGAACAATGAGCAGTTCTTC.

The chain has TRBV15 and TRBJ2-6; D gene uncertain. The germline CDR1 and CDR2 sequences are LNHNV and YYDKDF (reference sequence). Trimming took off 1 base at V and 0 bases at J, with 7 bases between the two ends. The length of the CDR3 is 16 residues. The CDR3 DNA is TGTGCCACCAGCAGAGCAGATTACTCTGGGGCCAACGTCCTGACTTTC. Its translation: CATSRADYSGANVLTF.

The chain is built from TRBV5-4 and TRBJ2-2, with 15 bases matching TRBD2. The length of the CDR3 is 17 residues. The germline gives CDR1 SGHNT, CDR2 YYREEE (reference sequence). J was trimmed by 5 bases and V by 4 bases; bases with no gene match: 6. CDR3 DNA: TGTGCCAGCAGCCCCCGGACTAGCGGGGGGGCGACCGGGGAGCTGTTTTTT. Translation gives CASSPRTSGGATGELFF.

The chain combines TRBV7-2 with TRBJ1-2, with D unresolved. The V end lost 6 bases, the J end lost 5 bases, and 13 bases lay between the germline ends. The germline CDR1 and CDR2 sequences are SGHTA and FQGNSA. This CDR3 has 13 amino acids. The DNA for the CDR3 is TGTGCCAGCAGAGAACCAGGACTGTATGGCTACACCTTC. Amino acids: CASREPGLYGYTF.

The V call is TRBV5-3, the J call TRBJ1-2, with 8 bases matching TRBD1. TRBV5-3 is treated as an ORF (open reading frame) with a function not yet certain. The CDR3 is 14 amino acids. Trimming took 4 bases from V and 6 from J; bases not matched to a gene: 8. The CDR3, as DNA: TGTGCCAGAAGCGTGGGGCGGACAGGGCATGGCTACACCTTC. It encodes CARSVGRTGHGYTF.

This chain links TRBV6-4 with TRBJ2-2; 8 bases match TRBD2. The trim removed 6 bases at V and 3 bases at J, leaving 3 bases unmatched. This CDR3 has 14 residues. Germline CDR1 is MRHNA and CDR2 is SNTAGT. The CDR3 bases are TGTGCCAGCAGCGGGGGGGCCGACACCGGGGAGCTGTTTTTT. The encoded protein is CASSGGADTGELFF.

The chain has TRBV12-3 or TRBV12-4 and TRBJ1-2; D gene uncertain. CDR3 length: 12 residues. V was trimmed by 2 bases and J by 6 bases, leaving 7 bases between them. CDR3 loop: CASSLSGNGYTF. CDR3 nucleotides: TGTGCCAGCAGTTTATCCGGGAATGGCTACACCTTC.